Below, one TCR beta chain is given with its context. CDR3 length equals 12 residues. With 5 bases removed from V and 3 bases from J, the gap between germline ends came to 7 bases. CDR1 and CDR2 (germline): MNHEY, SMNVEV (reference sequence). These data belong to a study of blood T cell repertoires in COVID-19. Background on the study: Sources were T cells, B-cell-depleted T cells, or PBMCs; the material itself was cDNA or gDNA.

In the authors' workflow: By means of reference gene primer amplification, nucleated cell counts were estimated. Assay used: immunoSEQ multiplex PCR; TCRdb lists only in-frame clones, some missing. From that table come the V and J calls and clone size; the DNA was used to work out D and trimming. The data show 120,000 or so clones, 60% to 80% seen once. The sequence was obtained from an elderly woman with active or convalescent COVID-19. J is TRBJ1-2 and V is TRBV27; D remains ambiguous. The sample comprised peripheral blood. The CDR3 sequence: CASSGQYYGYTF. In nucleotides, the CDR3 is TGTGCCAGCAGTGGGCAGTACTATGGCTACACCTTC.